This T cell receptor beta chain was obtained from a study of neurological immune-mediated disorders. Germline V gene sequence: CDR1 SGHRS, CDR2 YFSETQ. Trimming cost V 4 bases and J 6 bases, with 10 bases left between them. The CDR3 is 13 residues long. Points from the study as a whole: One cluster of related CDR3 sequences contained, by phylogenetic grouping, the repertoires of 18 of 34 multiple sclerosis patients and formed a possible signature.

The sample holds many counts of this clonotype. Its antigen is unknown. The cDNA was produced through 5'RACE with 10-nucleotide random UMIs. From the 5' RACE reads, TCRdb called clonotypes with MiXCR, one entry per CDR3 protein. The sample carries more than 15,000 distinct CDR3 sequences, 2% to 3% recorded once. The sequencing sample was made of PBMCs. This clonotype originated in a woman between 18 and 29 years old with multiple sclerosis. The chain combines TRBV5-1 with TRBJ2-2, with D unresolved. DNA for the CDR3: TGCGCCAGCAGCCCCATCCGGGCCGGGGAGCTGTTTTTT. Its translation: CASSPIRAGELFF.